The source of this T cell receptor (beta chain) is a study of blood T cell repertoires in COVID-19. Study processing details: Nucleated cell number was recorded as an estimate derived from reference gene primer amplification. Produced via immunoSEQ multiplex PCR; TCRdb's table is partial and in-frame only. V, J and clone size are those of that table, while D and trimming were read from the DNA. This sample yields 300,000 to 400,000 clones, of which 90% are seen a single time; under 3.5% belongs to the top ten. The length of the CDR3 is 13 residues. V was clipped by 5 bases and J by 1 base, with 8 bases between them. Germline assignment: CDR1 SGHAT and CDR2 FQNNGV.

This TCR derives from a woman aged 25 to 39 with COVID-19, enrolled during active disease. The genes are TRBV11-2 and TRBJ1-1; D uncertain. The sequenced sample consisted of peripheral blood. The CDR3: CASSQQSNTEAFF. CDR3 DNA: TGTGCCAGCAGCCAACAGTCGAACACTGAAGCTTTCTTT.